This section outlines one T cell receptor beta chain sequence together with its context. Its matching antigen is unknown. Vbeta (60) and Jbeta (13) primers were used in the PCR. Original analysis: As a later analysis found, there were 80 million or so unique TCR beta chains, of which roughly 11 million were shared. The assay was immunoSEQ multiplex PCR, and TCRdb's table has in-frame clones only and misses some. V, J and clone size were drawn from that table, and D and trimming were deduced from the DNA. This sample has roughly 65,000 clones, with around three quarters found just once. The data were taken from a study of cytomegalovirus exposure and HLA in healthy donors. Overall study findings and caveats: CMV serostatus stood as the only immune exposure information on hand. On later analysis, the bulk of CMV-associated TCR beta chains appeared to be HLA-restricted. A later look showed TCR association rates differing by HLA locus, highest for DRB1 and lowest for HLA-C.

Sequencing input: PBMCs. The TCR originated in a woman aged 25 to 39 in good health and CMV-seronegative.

CDR3 sequence reads: CAEQRGLTTDTQYF. CDR3 nucleotides: TGTGCCGAGCAAAGGGGGCTGACCACAGATACGCAGTATTTT. V is TRBV30 and J is TRBJ2-3; TRBD1 matches at 7 bases. Germline CDR1 is GTSNPN and CDR2 is SVGIG (reference sequence). Trimming removed 8 bases from V and 2 bases from J; junction bases left unmatched: 10. The CDR3 length is 14 residues.